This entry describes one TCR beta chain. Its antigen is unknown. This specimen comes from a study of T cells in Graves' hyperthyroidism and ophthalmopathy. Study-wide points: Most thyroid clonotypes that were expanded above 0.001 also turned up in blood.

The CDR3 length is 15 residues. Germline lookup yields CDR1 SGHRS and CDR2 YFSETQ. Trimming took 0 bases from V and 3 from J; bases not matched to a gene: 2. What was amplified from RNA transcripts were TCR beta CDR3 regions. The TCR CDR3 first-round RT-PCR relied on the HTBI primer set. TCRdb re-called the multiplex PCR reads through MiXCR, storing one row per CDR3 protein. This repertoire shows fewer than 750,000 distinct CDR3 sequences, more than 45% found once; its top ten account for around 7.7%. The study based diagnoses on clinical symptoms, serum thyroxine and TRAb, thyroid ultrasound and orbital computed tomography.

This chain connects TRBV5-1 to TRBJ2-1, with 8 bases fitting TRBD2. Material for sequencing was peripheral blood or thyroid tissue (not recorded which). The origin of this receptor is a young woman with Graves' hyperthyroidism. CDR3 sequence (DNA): TGCGCCAGCAGCTTGGGACTAGCGCACTACAATGAGCAGTTCTTC. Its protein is CASSLGLAHYNEQFF.